This TCR beta chain came from a study of regulatory T cells in long-lasting Graves disease (dated by TCRdb to 2020 to 2023). Looking at the study overall: Patients with newly diagnosed Graves' disease had been on antithyroid drugs for under 3 months. A total of roughly 35 samples underwent TCR sequencing: roughly 13 from persistent and about 20 from newly diagnosed Graves' disease patients. The study took place in China and was registered as a clinical trial. This study used TCR sequencing and RNA sequencing of peripheral blood to compare persistent Graves' disease patients against newly diagnosed Graves' disease patients.

Broader findings and caveats from the paper: Only peripheral blood was studied, because thyroid tissue, the primary lesion, was inaccessible. The authors acknowledged the small sample size as a limitation that may reduce accuracy. Compared with newly diagnosed patients, persistent Graves' disease patients had lower TCR Shannon entropy and fewer highly expanded clones, which suggests clonal expansion. Only the TCR beta chain was sequenced and analyzed. Persistent disease showed preferential use of TRBV28, TRBJ1-2 and TRBJ2-5, whereas newly diagnosed disease favored TRBV20-1 and TRBJ2-1. Patients with persistent disease shared more public clonotypes (around 2,500) than newly diagnosed patients did (approximately 970).

This clonotype was seen ten or more times. No antigen is known for it. The sample holds no much larger clone one base away, and base qualities are not on file. V is shortened by 0 bases, J by 5 bases, and the region joining them spans 15 bases. As encoded in the germline V gene, CDR1 is SGHRS while CDR2 is YFSETQ. CDR3 length: 16 amino acids, cysteine to phenylalanine. Just the 48-base CDR3 DNA is kept, in frame starting at base 1. Receptor amplification or capture employed multiplex PCR. TCRdb names Illumina HiSeq 4000 as the instrument used. CDR3 regions were amplified by Arm-PCR with iRepertoire HTBI primers to construct TCR beta libraries. Gel purification was performed on PCR products prior to sequencing. Per the source publication's procedure: Gene usage analysis of CDR3 amino acid clonotypes relied on the roughly 67 TRBV and about 15 TRBJ segments identified across samples. COPE and FqMerger were used to merge filtered high-quality paired reads into contigs. BLAST was used to align contigs to IMGT TRBV, TRBD and TRBJ reference genes, and CDR3 was defined according to IMGT. Clonotypes above 0.1% frequency were classified as highly expanded clones. Repertoire diversity was measured by Shannon entropy, and V-J evenness by the Gini coefficient. A clonotype was considered public if more than one individual shared it. The public reads were reanalyzed by TCRdb: fastp trimming at Q25, MiXCR alignment, in-frame beta chains only. Duplicate CDR3 protein sequences are folded into a single record with the most common DNA and genes. TCRdb's processing, not the study's, gives the V and J calls here. A total of over 350,000 distinct CDR3 sequences appear in this sample, approximately 15% of them only once. Approximately 17% of the sample is in the top ten clones.

This specimen's time point label, interpreted: newly diagnosed GD, antithyroid drugs for less than 3 months. For both TCR sequencing and RNA sequencing, RNA was extracted from PBMCs in TRIzol. The diagnosis of Graves' disease was made according to American Thyroid Association guidelines. Patients for the study were recruited at an endocrinology department in Xi'an, China. Each patient gave 7 to 9.5 milliliters of peripheral blood, collected in an EDTA anticoagulant tube. PBMCs were isolated by Ficoll Paque Plus density gradient separation without further T cell sorting. An Agilent 2100 Bioanalyzer and agarose gel were used to check RNA quality, and a NanoDrop 2000 was used to measure RNA concentration. A further study also used this sample, focusing on T cells in Graves' hyperthyroidism and ophthalmopathy. As that second study puts it: A patient counted as having stable Graves' hyperthyroidism if no progression to ophthalmopathy occurred over 18 months of follow-up. Hyperthyroidism patients were newly diagnosed, with disease duration under 2 months, and aged 18 to 65 years. Exclusion was applied to patients with uncontrolled infections, other autoimmune diseases, pregnancy or lactation. Clinical symptoms, serum thyroxine and TRAb, thyroid ultrasound, and orbital computed tomography formed the basis for the diagnoses. A first-round RT-PCR of the TCR CDR3 used the HTBI primer set with the Qiagen OneStep RT-PCR kit. Most expanded thyroid clonotypes (frequency above 0.001) were also detected in blood, a finding suggesting that blood repertoires may reflect thyroid immune responses. Ophthalmopathy was separated from stable hyperthyroidism by a 13 V-J signature model, with over 85% sensitivity and about 84% specificity obtained in cross-validation and 80%/75% obtained in testing. In validation, progression to ophthalmopathy was predicted by the model with more than 65% sensitivity and nearly 75% specificity, a median of about 6 months before onset. To identify distinguishing TCR V-J signatures, a discovery cohort of around 100 patients was used, comprising 43 with Graves' ophthalmopathy and some 57 with stable Graves' hyperthyroidism. Prospective prediction of ophthalmopathy was tested in an independent validation cohort consisting of under 20 hyperthyroidism patients and over 15 patients who later progressed to ophthalmopathy. The roughly 90 discovery patients were divided at random into training and test sets in a 7:3 ratio. In addition, the study compared T-cell repertoires in thyroid tissue and in blood from roughly 6 Graves' hyperthyroidism patients. After blood sampling, hyperthyroidism patients were treated with methimazole at a starting dose of 30 mg daily, and ophthalmopathy patients were treated with high-dose intravenous methylprednisolone. The libraries were constructed in a second round of multiplex PCR and then size-selected and purified. The libraries were sequenced on an Illumina HiSeq2000 using paired-end 100 bp reads. SOAPnuke was used to process the raw data, removing reads that contained adapters or uncalled bases, had a mean Phred below 15, or lacked an exact match to the constant primer or identifier. COPE v1.2.5 was used to merge the high-quality paired reads, and each unique nucleotide sequence was defined as a clonotype. Clonotypes were aligned to IMGT TRBV, TRBD and TRBJ reference segments using MiTCR v1.1. The analysis included only V-J combinations with a frequency above 0.0001, which together covered roughly 99% of the repertoires. A TCS score was defined as the ratio between F50 (clonal expansion) and ExV (chaos), using BLOSUM62-based TCRdist between CDR3 peptides within each V-J. Welch's t-statistics and random forest reduced around 550 V-J features to around 14, which were used in a naive Bayes classifier (R e1071). Sample size was not statistically predetermined, and blinding of investigators to group allocation was not performed. TCR Vbeta CDR3 sequencing of some 140 peripheral blood samples (43 ophthalmopathy, about 74 hyperthyroidism and roughly 17 progressor patients) is reported in the paper.

The V and J segments used are TRBV5-1 and TRBJ2-1; the best D guess is TRBD2, with 5 bases matching. This clonotype was obtained from a woman in her fifties or sixties with Graves disease. Donor details come from another sample of the same person, matched by shared clones. Sequencing used peripheral blood mononuclear cells (PBMCs), obtained at new diagnosis, from a patient treated with antithyroid drugs. The nucleotide sequence reads TGCGCCAGCAGCTTGGGAGGCGGGCTTGATCACAATGAGCAGTTCTTC. Its coded protein is CASSLGGGLDHNEQFF.